Described below is a single T cell receptor beta chain sequence and its context. Its binding antigen is unknown. No much larger clone is present one base from it, and per-base qualities are unavailable. Measured from the cysteine to the phenylalanine, the CDR3 is 16 residues long. Only the CDR3 part of the read is kept: 48 bases, read in frame from the first base. The germline V gene yields MNHEY for CDR1 and SVGAGI for CDR2. Relative to germline, V is 0 bases shorter and J is 0 bases shorter, with 8 bases between their ends. This entry belongs to a study of OX40 agonist ivuxolimab in advanced cancers. Broadly, across the study: Ivuxolimab was a fully human IgG2 agonistic monoclonal antibody targeting the costimulatory receptor OX40 (CD134). Intravenous ivuxolimab was administered to patients every 2 weeks at six dose levels: 0.01, 0.1, 0.3, 1.5, 3 and 10 mg/kg. Peripheral TCRbeta sequencing was intended to test whether TCR sequence diversity was altered and clonal T-cell expansion was caused by ivuxolimab. The paper covers the monotherapy dose-escalation part of the phase I ivuxolimab trial, which included N of about 50 patients. Patients were allowed to have had prior anti-PD-1, anti-PD-L1 or anti-CTLA-4 therapy, and around two fifths of the dose-escalation patients had been treated with checkpoint inhibitors. Partial responses occurred in three dose-escalation patients: two with cutaneous melanoma and one with hepatocellular carcinoma. In the dose-escalation cohort, 82.7% of patients were male, and the mean age was approximately 60 years, with a range of roughly 20 to 85. Of the approximately 54 dose-escalation patients, hepatocellular carcinoma was present in about 20, melanoma in approximately 15, renal cell carcinoma in 9 and head and neck cancer in 9. The paper's findings and limits, for the study overall: In the 0.1-3.0 mg/kg groups, partial responders were among the patients with the lowest normalized peripheral clonal expansion, particularly in CD8+ T cells. Low levels of normalized T-cell clonal expansion were also shown by some nonresponding patients. The antigen specificity of the clonally expanded peripheral T cells was not determined. At doses of 0.1 to 3.0 mg/kg, clonal expansion of both CD4+ and CD8+ T cells in blood was seen between baseline and week 6. After ivuxolimab, CD8+ T cells had more expanded clones than CD4+ T cells on average.

The trial excluded patients who had a history of autoimmune disease or who were on systemic immunosuppression. In every dose cohort, peripheral blood was drawn for TCR sequencing at baseline, cycle 4 day 1, and cycle 7 day 1. The samples were drawn from a first-in-human, open-label, multicenter phase I dose-escalation trial of ivuxolimab. The trial enrolled adults with locally advanced or metastatic head and neck squamous cell, hepatocellular, melanoma or renal cell carcinoma. Before TCR sequencing, CD4+ T cells and CD8+ T cells were sorted from peripheral blood as separate populations. To sequence the TCRbeta CDR3 region, genomic DNA was isolated from the sorted cells. TCRbeta CDR3 regions were sequenced using the immunoSEQ Assay. TCRdb's version of the immuneACCESS table is confined to in-frame rearrangements and falls short of the full clone set. An unresolved V gene accounts for under half of the shortfall where checked; the remainder is of unknown origin. Here the sample has roughly 52,000 clones; more than 65% occur a single time. About 6% of the sample comes from the top ten.

This sequence uses TRBV6-5 and TRBJ2-2, with the D gene call left open. The clonotype originates from an adult with an advanced solid tumor such as melanoma, head and neck, liver or kidney cancer. The sample in question was CD4+ or CD8+ T cells sorted from blood, obtained in a trial of the OX40 agonist ivuxolimab. For the CDR3, the sequence is CASSYSNHPNTGELFF. Read as DNA, the sequence is TGTGCCAGCAGTTACTCCAATCACCCGAACACCGGGGAGCTGTTTTTT.